These 18 T cell receptor beta chains originate from one sample sequenced in a study of Tregs in tolerant kidney transplant recipients. This table comes from immunoSEQ multiplex PCR, and its TCRdb copy is limited to in-frame clones, with some not included. The sample lists about 2,400 clones, roughly 43% seen once, with 7% to 8.5% in the top ten. Their cognate antigens are unknown. The sample consisted of Tregs from blood cultured with allogeneic cells. The receptors here all came from a human donor in good health.

The chain carries TRBV5-4 and TRBJ1-1; 8 nucleotides align to TRBD1. Trimming removed 0 bases from V and 3 bases from J; junction bases left unmatched: 4. This CDR3 comprises 15 residues. Germline CDR1 is SGHNT and CDR2 is YYREEE (reference sequence). CDR3 sequence (DNA): TGTGCCAGCAGCTTGGCCCCGGGACAGGACACTGAAGCTTTCTTT. Protein sequence: CASSLAPGQDTEAFF.

This clone is labeled large. The chain joins TRBV10-1 to TRBJ2-1, with 16 positions matching TRBD2. V was clipped by 0 bases and J by 7 bases; unmatched bases: 3. CDR1 and CDR2 (germline): WNHNN, SYGVQD (reference sequence). This CDR3 comprises 17 residues. CDR3 coding DNA: TGCGCCAGCAGTGAGTCGAAGGGACTAGCGGGGGGGAATGAGCAGTTCTTC. This translates into CASSESKGLAGGNEQFF.

This sequence joins TRBV2 and TRBJ1-5; D possibly corresponds to TRBD1 (5 bases). Germline loops: CDR1 SNHLY, CDR2 FYNNEI. Between the trimmed V and J ends, which lost 4 bases and 11 bases, there was a span of 21 bases. This CDR3 spans 15 amino acids. The chain's CDR3 is CASSVDQGSASAQHF. The CDR3, as DNA: TGTGCCAGCAGTGTCGATCAGGGCAGCGCATCGGCCCAGCATTTT.

This clone was found a few times. The genes are TRBV18 and TRBJ2-3; no reliable D call. Trimming removed 3 bases from V and 11 bases from J, with 18 bases in between. The CDR3 totals 14 residues. Looked up from germline, CDR1 is KGHSH and CDR2 is LQKENI. Here the CDR3 DNA reads TGTGCCAGCTCACCCCCCTCTAAAGCTTCGGGGCAGTATTTT. Protein sequence: CASSPPSKASGQYF.

Within the sample, this clone is large. The V gene is TRBV7-8, the J gene TRBJ2-7; D unclear. This CDR3 contains 14 residues. Per the germline V gene, CDR1 is SGHVS and CDR2 is FQNEAQ. V lost 0 bases to trimming and J lost 2 bases, with 8 bases between them. For the CDR3, the DNA is TGTGCCAGCAGCTTAGCAAGGTATACCTACGAGCAGTACTTC. Its translation: CASSLARYTYEQYF.

Only a few counts were recorded for this clone. This chain joins TRBV9 and TRBJ1-3; D is undetermined. The V end lost 3 bases, the J end lost 1 base, and 2 bases lay between the germline ends. Germline-derived CDR1 and CDR2 are SGDLS and YYNGEE. This CDR3 is 12 amino acids long. The CDR3 loop is CASSASGNTIYF. CDR3 sequence (DNA): TGTGCCAGCAGCGCATCTGGAAACACCATATATTTT.

J is TRBJ2-2 and V is TRBV6-6; tentatively, D is TRBD2 (6 bases). This CDR3 contains 14 residues. Germline assignment: CDR1 MNHNY and CDR2 SVGAGI (reference sequence). Trimming removed 6 bases at V and 5 bases at J, with 13 bases between. CDR3 region: CASRIGGMTGELFF. The CDR3 coding sequence is TGTGCCAGCAGGATCGGCGGGATGACCGGGGAGCTGTTTTTT.

The rearrangement links TRBV6-6 to TRBJ2-5; 10 positions agree with TRBD2. The ends lost 7 bases at V and 0 bases at J; junction bases unmatched: 5. This CDR3 region has 15 residues. Germline lookup yields CDR1 MNHNY and CDR2 SVGAGI (reference sequence). In nucleotides, the CDR3 is TGTGCCAGCACCCGAGCGGGGGGGAACCAAGAGACCCAGTACTTC. It codes for CASTRAGGNQETQYF.

This CDR3 reads CASSLGLGGRTGELFF. The CDR3 DNA reads TGTGCCAGCAGCTTGGGGCTGGGGGGCAGGACCGGGGAGCTGTTTTTT. This rearrangement joins TRBV7-6 to TRBJ2-2; D may match TRBD1 or TRBD2 (6 bases each). V was clipped by 3 bases and J by 5 bases, with 16 bases between them. Germline V gene sequence: CDR1 SGHVS, CDR2 FNYEAQ. This CDR3 contains 16 residues.

A few counts support this clone. This rearrangement joins TRBV4-1 to TRBJ2-2; 7 positions match TRBD1. The germline gives CDR1 MGHRA, CDR2 YSYEKL. The J segment lost 7 bases and the V segment lost 4 bases, leaving 12 bases of the junction unmatched. The CDR3 extends over 16 amino acids. Here the CDR3 DNA reads TGCGCCAGCAGCCCCCGGACAGGCCTTTTTTTCGGGGAGCTGTTTTTT. It is translated as CASSPRTGLFFGELFF.

This clone was recorded a few times. This rearrangement joins TRBV7-8 to TRBJ2-7; D call uncertain. Germline-derived CDR1 and CDR2 are SGHVS and FQNEAQ. The CDR3 loop spans 14 amino acids. Trimming stripped 1 base from V and 3 bases from J, with 10 bases between. CDR3 sequence (DNA): TGTGCCAGCAGCTTAGGGGTGACGGGCTACGAGCAGTACTTC. As protein: CASSLGVTGYEQYF.

The V gene is TRBV7-9, the J gene TRBJ2-4, with D maybe TRBD2 (6 bases). There are 14 residues in the CDR3. Germline V gene lookup returns CDR1 SEHNR and CDR2 FQNEAQ (reference sequence). Trimming shortened V by 0 bases and J by 5 bases, and 8 bases separated the two germline ends. The CDR3 loop reads CASSLAGGQNIQYF. Here the CDR3 DNA reads TGTGCCAGCAGCTTAGCGGGGGGTCAAAACATTCAGTACTTC.

The table lists this clone with a few counts. The chain is built from TRBV27 and TRBJ1-2; D uncertain. Trimming left V 0 bases short and J 12 bases short, with 17 bases between. The CDR3 covers 14 residues. The germline V gene has CDR1 MNHEY and CDR2 SMNVEV (reference sequence). This CDR3 is CASSLSVFGQSHTF. CDR3 bases: TGTGCCAGCAGTTTATCTGTATTTGGGCAGTCTCACACCTTC.

This sequence joins TRBV6-6 and TRBJ2-7, with D hard to call. Trimming removed 4 bases at V and 7 bases at J, with 20 bases between. The CDR3 contains 15 residues. Germline assignment: CDR1 MNHNY and CDR2 SVGAGI (reference sequence). The CDR3 is CASSLLDGFLREQYF. In nucleotides, the CDR3 is TGTGCCAGCAGTTTGCTCGACGGGTTCCTACGGGAGCAGTACTTC.

The chain recombines TRBV15 with TRBJ2-3, with 12 positions matching TRBD2. CDR1 is LNHNV, CDR2 YYDKDF, per germline (reference sequence). The length of the CDR3 is 18 residues. The V and J ends lost 0 bases and 2 bases, in that order; junction bases with no gene match: 6. The CDR3 DNA is TGTGCCACCAGCAGAGAATCCCTAGCGGGAGGGATCACAGATACGCAGTATTTT. Translated, it gives CATSRESLAGGITDTQYF.

The chain recombines TRBV7-8 with TRBJ2-7; maybe TRBD2 (5 bases). Looked up from germline, CDR1 is SGHVS and CDR2 is FQNEAQ. Trimming stripped 1 base from V and 6 bases from J, with 10 bases between. The CDR3 spans 13 residues. DNA of the CDR3: TGTGCCAGCAGCTTAGATAGGGCGGGCGAGCAGTACTTC. Its protein product is CASSLDRAGEQYF.

The chain couples TRBV19 to TRBJ2-3; no clear D. The germline V gene has CDR1 LNHDA and CDR2 SQIVND (reference sequence). Trimming pared 4 bases from V and 4 bases from J, leaving 12 bases between. The CDR3 is made up of 14 amino acids. DNA of the CDR3: TGTGCCAGTAGTACCCTCCTATTAGCAGATACGCAGTATTTT. Translated: CASSTLLLADTQYF. Full variable domain (outside the CDR3, taken from reference TRBV19 and TRBJ2-3): DGGITQSPKYLFRKEGQNVTLSCEQNLNHDAMYWYRQDPGQGLRLIYYSQIVNDFQKGDIAEGYSVSREKKESFPLTVTSAQKNPTAFYLCASSTLLLADTQYFGPGTRLTVL.

This clone has more than one count but fewer than ten. V usage is TRBV7-9 and J usage is TRBJ1-1; D is unclear. The V end lost 3 bases, the J end lost 11 bases, and 13 bases lay between the germline ends. Germline-derived CDR1 and CDR2 are SEHNR and FQNEAQ (reference sequence). The CDR3 consists of 12 residues. The CDR3 here is CASSLIDTRAFF. CDR3 coding DNA: TGTGCCAGCAGCTTGATAGATACCCGGGCTTTCTTT.